One TCR beta chain is described in this entry. This entry belongs to a study of T cells expressing NK-cell markers. TCRdb re-called the 5' RACE reads and catalogs CDR3 proteins one per entry, DNA excluded. The data show a few hundred thousand distinct CDR3 sequences, and the top ten clones hold approximately 0.41%. The receptor's source is a man between 18 and 35 years old in good health. The sequencing sample was made of blood T cells: a sorted CD56 or NKG2C T cell subset, CD4+ or CD8+ T cells, or bulk PBMC T cells (not recorded which).

The CDR3 here is CASRNTASYNEQFF. The chain is built from TRBV12-3 or TRBV12-4 and TRBJ2-1. This CDR3 is 14 amino acids long.